The clone carrying this T cell receptor beta chain was observed at least ten times. As yet, its antigen is unknown. TCRdb reanalysed the reads using MiXCR and keeps one entry per CDR3 protein. This sample has roughly 230,000 distinct CDR3 sequences, with 10% to 15% found just once. Looked up from germline, CDR1 is SGHTA and CDR2 is FQGNSA. V was clipped by 4 bases and J by 0 bases, with 4 bases between them. The CDR3 consists of 13 residues. The sample belongs to a study of T cell repertoires in cytomegalovirus infection. General study findings and limits: What dominated the ex vivo response were HLA-C-restricted CMV-specific TCR beta clonotypes.

Sequenced input: PBMCs. This receptor was taken from a human donor in good health (CMV status not recorded). Some clones in this sample may be carry-over from other donors' samples. The J gene is TRBJ1-3, the V gene TRBV7-2, with D uncertain. CDR3 region: CASSSLSGNTIYF. The CDR3 DNA follows: TGTGCCAGCAGCTCCCTCTCTGGAAACACCATATATTTT.